The clone carrying this T cell receptor (beta chain) is medium-sized in the sample. Its antigen remains unknown. Measured with immunoSEQ multiplex PCR; TCRdb has only the in-frame clones, and not every one. The data show tens of thousands of clones, with about 83% seen just once and roughly 4% held by the top ten. The record originates from a study of T cell responses to AZD1222 COVID-19 vaccine. CDR3 length: 14 amino acids. Germline loops: CDR1 LNHDA, CDR2 SQIVND (reference sequence). Trimming took 4 bases from V and 7 from J, leaving 14 bases between them. Study-wide results and limits: Close to half of all spike-specific TCRs reportedly target regions of the variants that are unmutated. At 160-218 and 743-854, vaccine-associated CD4 TCRs were dominant, and they spanned spike.

The chain uses TRBV19 and TRBJ1-5, with D tentatively TRBD1 (5 bases). The receptor comes from an adult who received the AZD1222 COVID-19 vaccine. The source was peripheral blood, collected 28 days after the second AZD1222 dose. The CDR3: CASSRGPYGQPQHF. CDR3 coding DNA: TGTGCCAGTAGTAGGGGACCTTACGGACAGCCCCAGCATTTT.